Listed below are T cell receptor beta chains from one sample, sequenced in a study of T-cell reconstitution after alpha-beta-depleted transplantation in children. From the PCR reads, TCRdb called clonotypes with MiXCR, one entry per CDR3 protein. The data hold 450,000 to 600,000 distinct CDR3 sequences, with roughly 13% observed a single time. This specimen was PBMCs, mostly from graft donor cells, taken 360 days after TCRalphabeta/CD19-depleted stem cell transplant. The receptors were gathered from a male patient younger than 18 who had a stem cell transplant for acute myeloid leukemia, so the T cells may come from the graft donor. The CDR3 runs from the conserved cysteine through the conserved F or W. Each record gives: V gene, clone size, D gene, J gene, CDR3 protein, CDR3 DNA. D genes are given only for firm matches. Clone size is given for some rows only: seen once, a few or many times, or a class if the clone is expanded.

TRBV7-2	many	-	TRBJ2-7	CASSLQDGYDYEQYF	TGTGCCAGCAGCCTACAAGACGGGTACGACTACGAGCAGTACTTC
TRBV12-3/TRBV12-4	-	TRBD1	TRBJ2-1	CASTHRWETGDNEQFF	TGTGCCAGCACCCATCGCTGGGAGACAGGGGACAATGAGCAGTTCTTC
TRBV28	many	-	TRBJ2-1	CASSTNLGTTINEQFF	TGTGCCAGCAGTACGAACTTGGGAACTACTATCAATGAGCAGTTCTTC
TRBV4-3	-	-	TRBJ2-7	CASSQDPGPSAVYEQYF	TGCGCCAGCAGCCAAGACCCTGGCCCCAGCGCCGTCTACGAGCAGTACTTC
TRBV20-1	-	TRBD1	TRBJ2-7	CSAFRTGVVNEQYF	TGCAGTGCCTTTCGGACAGGGGTTGTCAACGAGCAGTACTTC
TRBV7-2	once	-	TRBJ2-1	CASSRSARHYNEQFF	TGTGCCAGCAGCCGTAGCGCTAGACACTACAATGAGCAGTTCTTC
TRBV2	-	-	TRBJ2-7	CASSDREQYF	TGTGCCAGCAGTGATCGCGAGCAGTACTTC
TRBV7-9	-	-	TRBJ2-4	CASSLVLVGGDIQYF	TGTGCCAGCAGCTTAGTGTTAGTAGGCGGTGACATTCAGTACTTC
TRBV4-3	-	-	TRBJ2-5	CASSQEPAGRGETQYF	TGCGCCAGCAGCCAAGAACCCGCCGGGAGAGGCGAGACCCAGTACTTC
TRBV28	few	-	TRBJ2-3	CASSQGFTQYF	TGTGCCAGTTCACAGGGTTTCACGCAGTATTTT
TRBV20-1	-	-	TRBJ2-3	CSARGISDTQYF	TGCAGTGCTAGAGGGATATCAGATACGCAGTATTTT
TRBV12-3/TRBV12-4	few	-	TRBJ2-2	CASSPLARGTRELFF	TGTGCCAGCAGTCCACTGGCCCGGGGCACCCGGGAGCTGTTTTTT
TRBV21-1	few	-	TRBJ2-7	CASSKPIWQLAGIRNYEQYF	TGTGCCAGCAGCAAACCCATTTGGCAACTAGCGGGAATTCGAAACTACGAGCAGTACTTC
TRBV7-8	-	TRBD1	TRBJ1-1	CASTWGAKGAFDTEAFF	TGTGCCAGCACCTGGGGGGCTAAGGGGGCTTTTGACACTGAAGCTTTCTTT
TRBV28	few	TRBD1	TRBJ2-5	CASSPHTGGQETQYF	TGTGCCAGCAGCCCACACACAGGGGGCCAAGAGACCCAGTACTTC
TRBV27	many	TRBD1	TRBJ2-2	CASRPQGPGELFF	TGTGCCAGCAGGCCACAGGGGCCCGGGGAGCTGTTTTTT
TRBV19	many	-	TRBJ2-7	CASSLGLPYVSEQYF	TGTGCCAGTAGCCTAGGACTACCTTACGTGAGCGAGCAGTACTTC
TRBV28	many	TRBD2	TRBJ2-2	CASSFSGRANTGELFF	TGTGCCAGCAGTTTTAGTGGGAGGGCGAACACCGGGGAGCTGTTTTTT
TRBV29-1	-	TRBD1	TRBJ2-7	CSVEDRGRGPHISYEQYF	TGCAGCGTTGAAGATCGGGGCAGGGGGCCTCATATCTCCTACGAGCAGTACTTC
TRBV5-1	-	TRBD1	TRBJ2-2	CASTPTGGSTGELFF	TGCGCCAGCACTCCGACAGGGGGTAGCACCGGGGAGCTGTTTTTT
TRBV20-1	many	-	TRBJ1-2	CSAPTPLIGARGYTF	TGCAGTGCGCCAACGCCGTTGATTGGGGCGCGTGGCTACACCTTC
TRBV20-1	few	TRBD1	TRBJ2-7	CSANRDRGLEQYF	TGCAGTGCTAACCGGGACAGGGGTCTTGAGCAGTACTTC
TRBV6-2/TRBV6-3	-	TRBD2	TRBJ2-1	CASSRPGGEHEQFF	TGTGCCAGCAGTAGGCCGGGGGGGGAGCATGAGCAGTTCTTC
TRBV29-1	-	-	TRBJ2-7	CSVERALVILGRNEQYF	TGCAGCGTTGAAAGGGCGCTAGTAATCCTGGGGAGGAACGAGCAGTACTTC